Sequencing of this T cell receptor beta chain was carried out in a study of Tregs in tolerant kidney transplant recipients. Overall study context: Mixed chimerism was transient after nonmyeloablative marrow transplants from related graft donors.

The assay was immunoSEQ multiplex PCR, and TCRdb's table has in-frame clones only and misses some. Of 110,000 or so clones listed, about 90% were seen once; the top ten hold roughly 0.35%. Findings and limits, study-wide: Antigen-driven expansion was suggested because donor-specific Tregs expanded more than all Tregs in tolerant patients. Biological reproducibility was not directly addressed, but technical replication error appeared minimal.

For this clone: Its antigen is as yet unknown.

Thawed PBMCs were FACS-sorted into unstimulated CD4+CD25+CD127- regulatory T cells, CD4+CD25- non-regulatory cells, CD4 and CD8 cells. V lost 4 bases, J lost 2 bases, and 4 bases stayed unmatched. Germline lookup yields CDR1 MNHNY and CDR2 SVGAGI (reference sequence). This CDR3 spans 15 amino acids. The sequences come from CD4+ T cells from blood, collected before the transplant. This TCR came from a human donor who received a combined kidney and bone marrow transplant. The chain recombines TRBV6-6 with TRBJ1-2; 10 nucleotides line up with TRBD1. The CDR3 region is CASSSPGQGNYGYTF. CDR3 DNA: TGTGCCAGCAGTTCACCGGGACAGGGGAACTATGGCTACACCTTC.